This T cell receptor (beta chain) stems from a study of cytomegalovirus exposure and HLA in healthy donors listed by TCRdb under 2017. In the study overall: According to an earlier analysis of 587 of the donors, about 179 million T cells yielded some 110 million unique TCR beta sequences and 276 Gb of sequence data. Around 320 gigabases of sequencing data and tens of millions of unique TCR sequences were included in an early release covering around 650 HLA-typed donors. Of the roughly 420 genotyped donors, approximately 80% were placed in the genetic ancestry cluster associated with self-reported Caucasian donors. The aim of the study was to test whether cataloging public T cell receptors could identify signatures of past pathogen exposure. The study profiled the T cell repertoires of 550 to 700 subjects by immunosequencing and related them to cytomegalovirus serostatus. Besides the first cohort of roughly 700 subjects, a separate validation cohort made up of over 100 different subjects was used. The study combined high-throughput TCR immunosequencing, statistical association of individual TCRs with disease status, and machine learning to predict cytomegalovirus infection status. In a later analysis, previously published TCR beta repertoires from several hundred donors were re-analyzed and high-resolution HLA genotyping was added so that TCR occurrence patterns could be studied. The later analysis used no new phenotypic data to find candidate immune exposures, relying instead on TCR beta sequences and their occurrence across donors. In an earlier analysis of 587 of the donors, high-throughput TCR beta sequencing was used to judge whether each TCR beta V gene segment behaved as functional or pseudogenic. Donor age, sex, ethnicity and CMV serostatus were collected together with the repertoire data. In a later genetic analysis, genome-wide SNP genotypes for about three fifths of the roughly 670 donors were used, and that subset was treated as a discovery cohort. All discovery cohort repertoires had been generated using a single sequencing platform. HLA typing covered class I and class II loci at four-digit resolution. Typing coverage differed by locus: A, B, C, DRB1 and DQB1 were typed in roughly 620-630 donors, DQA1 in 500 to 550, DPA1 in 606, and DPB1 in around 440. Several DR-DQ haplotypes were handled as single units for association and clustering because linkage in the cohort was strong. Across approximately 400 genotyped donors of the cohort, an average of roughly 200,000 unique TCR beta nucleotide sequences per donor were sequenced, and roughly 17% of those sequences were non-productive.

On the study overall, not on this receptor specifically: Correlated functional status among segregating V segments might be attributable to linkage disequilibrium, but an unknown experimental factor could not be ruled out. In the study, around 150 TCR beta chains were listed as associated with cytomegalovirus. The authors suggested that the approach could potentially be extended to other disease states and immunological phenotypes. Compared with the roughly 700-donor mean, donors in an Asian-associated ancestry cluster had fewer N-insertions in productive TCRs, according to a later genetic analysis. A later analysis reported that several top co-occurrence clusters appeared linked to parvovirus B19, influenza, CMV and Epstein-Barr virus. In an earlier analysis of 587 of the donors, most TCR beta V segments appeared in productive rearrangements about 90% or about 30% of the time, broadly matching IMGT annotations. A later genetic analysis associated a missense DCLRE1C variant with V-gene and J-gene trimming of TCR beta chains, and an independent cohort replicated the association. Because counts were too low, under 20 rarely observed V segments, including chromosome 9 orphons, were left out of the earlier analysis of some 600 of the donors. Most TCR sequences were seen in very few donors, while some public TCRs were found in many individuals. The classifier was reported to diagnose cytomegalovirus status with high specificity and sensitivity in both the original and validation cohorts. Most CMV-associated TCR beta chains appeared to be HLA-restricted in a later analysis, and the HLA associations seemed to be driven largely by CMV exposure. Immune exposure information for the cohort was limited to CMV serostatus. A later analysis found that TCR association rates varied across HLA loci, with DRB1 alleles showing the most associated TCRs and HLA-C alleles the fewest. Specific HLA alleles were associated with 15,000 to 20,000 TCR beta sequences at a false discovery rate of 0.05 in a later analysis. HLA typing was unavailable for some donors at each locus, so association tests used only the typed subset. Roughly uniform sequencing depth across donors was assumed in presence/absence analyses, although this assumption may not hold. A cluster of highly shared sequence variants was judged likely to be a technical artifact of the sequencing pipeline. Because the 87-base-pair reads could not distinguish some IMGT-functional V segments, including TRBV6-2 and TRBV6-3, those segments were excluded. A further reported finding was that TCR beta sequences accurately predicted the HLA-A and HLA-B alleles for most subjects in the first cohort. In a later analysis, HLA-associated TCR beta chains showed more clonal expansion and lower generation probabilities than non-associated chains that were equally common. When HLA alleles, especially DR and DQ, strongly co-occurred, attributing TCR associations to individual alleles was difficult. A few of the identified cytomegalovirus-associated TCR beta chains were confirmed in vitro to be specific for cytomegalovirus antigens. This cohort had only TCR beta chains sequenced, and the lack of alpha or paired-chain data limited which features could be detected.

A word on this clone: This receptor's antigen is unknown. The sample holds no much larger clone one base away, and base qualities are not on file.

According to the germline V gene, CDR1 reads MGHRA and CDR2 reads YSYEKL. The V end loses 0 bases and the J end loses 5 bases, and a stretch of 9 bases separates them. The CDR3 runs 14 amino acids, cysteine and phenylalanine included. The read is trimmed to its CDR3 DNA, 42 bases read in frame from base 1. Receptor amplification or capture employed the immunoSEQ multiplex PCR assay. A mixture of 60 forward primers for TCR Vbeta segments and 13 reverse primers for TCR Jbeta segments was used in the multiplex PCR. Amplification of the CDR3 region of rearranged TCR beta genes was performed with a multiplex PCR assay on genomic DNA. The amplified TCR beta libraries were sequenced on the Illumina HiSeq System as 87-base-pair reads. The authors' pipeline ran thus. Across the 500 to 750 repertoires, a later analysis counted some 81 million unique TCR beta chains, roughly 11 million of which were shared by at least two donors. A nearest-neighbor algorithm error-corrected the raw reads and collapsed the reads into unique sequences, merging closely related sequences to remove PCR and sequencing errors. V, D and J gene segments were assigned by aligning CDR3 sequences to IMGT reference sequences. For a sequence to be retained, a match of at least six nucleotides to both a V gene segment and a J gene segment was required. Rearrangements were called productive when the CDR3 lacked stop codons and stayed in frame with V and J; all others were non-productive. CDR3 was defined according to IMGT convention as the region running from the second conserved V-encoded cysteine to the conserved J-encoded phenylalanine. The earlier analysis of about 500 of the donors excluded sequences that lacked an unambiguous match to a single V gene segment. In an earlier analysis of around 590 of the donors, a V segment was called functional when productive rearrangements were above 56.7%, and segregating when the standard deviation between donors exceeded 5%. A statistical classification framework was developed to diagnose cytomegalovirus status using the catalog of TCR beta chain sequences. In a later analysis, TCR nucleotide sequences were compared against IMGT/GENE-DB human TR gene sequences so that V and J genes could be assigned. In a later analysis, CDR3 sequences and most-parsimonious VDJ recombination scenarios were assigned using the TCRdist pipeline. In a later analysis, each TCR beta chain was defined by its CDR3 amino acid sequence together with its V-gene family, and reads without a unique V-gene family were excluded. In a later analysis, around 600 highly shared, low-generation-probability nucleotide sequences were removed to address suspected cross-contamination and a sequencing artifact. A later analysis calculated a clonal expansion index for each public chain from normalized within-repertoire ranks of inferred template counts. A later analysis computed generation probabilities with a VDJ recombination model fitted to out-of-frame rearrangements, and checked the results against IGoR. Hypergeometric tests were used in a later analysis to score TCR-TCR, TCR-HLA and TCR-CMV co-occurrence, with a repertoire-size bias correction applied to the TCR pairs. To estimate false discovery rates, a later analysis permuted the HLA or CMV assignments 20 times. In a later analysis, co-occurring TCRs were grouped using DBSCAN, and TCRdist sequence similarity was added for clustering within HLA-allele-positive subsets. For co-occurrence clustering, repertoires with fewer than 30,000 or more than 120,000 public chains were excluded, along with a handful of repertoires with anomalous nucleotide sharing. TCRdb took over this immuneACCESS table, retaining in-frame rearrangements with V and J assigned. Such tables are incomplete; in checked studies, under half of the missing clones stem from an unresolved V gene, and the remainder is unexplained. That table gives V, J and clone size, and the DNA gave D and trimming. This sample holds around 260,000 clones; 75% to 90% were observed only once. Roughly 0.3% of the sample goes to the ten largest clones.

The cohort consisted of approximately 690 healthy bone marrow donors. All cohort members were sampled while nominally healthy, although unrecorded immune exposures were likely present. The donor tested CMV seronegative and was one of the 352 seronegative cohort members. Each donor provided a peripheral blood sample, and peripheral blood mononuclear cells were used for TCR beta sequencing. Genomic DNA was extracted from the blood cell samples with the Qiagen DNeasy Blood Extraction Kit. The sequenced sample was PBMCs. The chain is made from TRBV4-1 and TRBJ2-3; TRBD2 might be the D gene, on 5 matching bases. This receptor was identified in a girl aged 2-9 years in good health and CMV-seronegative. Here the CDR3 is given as CASSQDDSEDTQYF. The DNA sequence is TGCGCCAGCAGCCAAGATGATAGCGAAGATACGCAGTATTTT.